This T cell receptor (beta chain) was captured by sequencing in a study of blood T cells in healthy people across ages (dated by TCRdb to the mid-2010s). For the study in its entirety: In model experiments, template switching captured roughly one uniquely barcoded TCR beta cDNA molecule for every two T cells. Using the same blood draw, the study looked at two additional independent replicas of 1 million unique cDNA reads for two donors, one aged 18 to 29 and the other aged 80 or older. The study measured age-related changes in TCR beta repertoire diversity using deep sequencing normalized with unique cDNA molecular identifiers. To avoid experimental bias, donors of different ages were spread randomly across the sequencing lanes. The donors were divided into four age groups: young (average about 15 years), middle-aged (about 40), aged (approximately 62) and long-lived (more than 75).

Cut back by 0 bases and 4 bases, the V and J ends lie 4 bases apart. From cysteine to phenylalanine, the CDR3 is 11 amino acids long. Only the CDR3 region is kept as DNA, spanning 33 bases read in frame from base 1. In the germline V gene, CDR1 corresponds to SQVTM and CDR2 to ANQGSEA. The study at large found these results: Because donor CMV infection status was unknown, age-related changes in expanded clonotypes were potentially confounded. Compared with the aged group, the long-lived group had more naive CD4+ T cells, fewer expanded clones and increased TCR diversity, a pattern suggesting age selection. Conclusive comparison of naive and antigen-experienced compartments was prevented by the profiling of bulk unsorted PBMCs. As age increased, observed TCR beta diversity per million T cells dropped in a roughly linear way, and a significant reduction was already evident by age 40. Estimates of total diversity based on one million sequenced T cells were regarded as lower bounds and as underestimates. A strong correlation was found between observed TCR beta diversity and the percentage of naive T cells measured by flow cytometry.

On this clonotype: Its antigen is not yet known. Base qualities are not at hand, and no much larger clone is one base apart.

The approximately 40 donors, aged about 6 to 95 years, were systemically healthy Caucasian individuals from Russia. Ten milliliters of peripheral blood were drawn from each donor into EDTA-treated Vacutainer tubes. Ficoll-Paque density-gradient centrifugation was used to isolate PBMCs, with at least 7 million obtained per sample. Total RNA was extracted from PBMCs with Trizol reagent, with at least 5.5 micrograms obtained per sample. Naive CD45RAhigh/CD27high T cell percentages were measured by flow cytometry on a PBMC aliquot from every donor. Libraries were constructed by 5' RACE. Instrument used: Illumina HiSeq 2500. The second PCR ran for about 7 to 11 cycles and used a J-beta primer mix along with a sample-barcoded 5' primer. Each TCR beta cDNA molecule received a unique molecular identifier from a template-switch 5' adaptor carrying 12 random nucleotides. Each sample yielded at least 2.5 million CDR3-containing paired-end reads. First-strand cDNA synthesis was performed from all RNA using the Mint cDNA synthesis kit, with priming by a TRBC-specific oligonucleotide. After uracil-DNA glycosylase treatment, a first 18-cycle PCR used universal primers M1SS and BC2_uni_R on all cDNA. The paper's data handling went like this. Each sample was normalized by randomly selecting 1 million high-quality reads, each carrying a distinct molecular identifier. Instead of being binned into consensus sequences, reads with shared molecular identifiers were discarded. MiTCR, run with a Q25 quality threshold and the strictest error-elimination algorithm, handled CDR3 identification, clonotype clustering and error correction. A nonparametric unseen species model using Euler transformation provided a lower-bound estimate of total TCR beta diversity. The public reads were quality trimmed at Q25 with fastp and then assembled into clones with MiXCR by TCRdb, keeping productive beta chains. Every CDR3 protein is listed once, alongside the most common genes and DNA of its rows. The V and J calls follow TCRdb's processing rather than the paper's. Across this sample there are 910,000 or so distinct CDR3 sequences, with around 54% seen only once. Of the sample, about 22% is held by the ten largest clones.

Sequenced input: blood. This TCR came from a woman aged 60-75 years in good health. The receptor chain draws on TRBV29-1 and TRBJ2-7, with the D gene too uncertain to name. The nucleotide sequence reads TGCAGCGTTGAAGATACGTACGAGCAGTACTTC. Translated, it gives CSVEDTYEQYF.